Presented here are 14 T cell receptor beta chains from one specimen sequenced in a study of blood T cell repertoires in COVID-19. TCRdb keeps only in-frame clones here, not all; method: immunoSEQ multiplex PCR. The sample contains about 14,000 clones, roughly 73% of which appear only once. Sample: peripheral blood. These receptors were collected from a man aged 70 or older with acute or convalescent COVID-19.

This clone was detected only once. V is TRBV5-4 and J is TRBJ2-7; TRBD2 agrees at 11 bases. J lost 3 bases, V lost 4 bases, and 6 bases had no gene match. The CDR3 extends over 15 amino acids. From germline, CDR1 is SGHNT and CDR2 YYREEE (reference sequence). The CDR3 is CASSQRLAGSYEQYF. CDR3 nucleotides: TGTGCCAGCAGCCAGAGACTAGCGGGAAGCTACGAGCAGTACTTC.

The chain carries TRBV4-3 and TRBJ2-7; 9 bases match TRBD2. The V and J ends lost 0 bases and 4 bases, in that order; junction bases with no gene match: 7. The CDR3 totals 16 residues. Germline CDR1 LGHNA, CDR2 YSLEER. CDR3 sequence reads: CASSQDSVAGVYEQYF. CDR3 bases: TGCGCCAGCAGCCAAGATTCGGTAGCGGGGGTTTACGAGCAGTACTTC.

The V and J genes are TRBV5-8 and TRBJ1-1; 10 nucleotides match TRBD1. The CDR3 is 17 residues long. Unmatched junction bases numbered 10, after V lost 2 bases and J lost 3 bases. Germline V CDR1 and CDR2: SGHTS, YDEGEE. The CDR3 region is CASSFGDRGLIDTEAFF. CDR3 coding DNA: TGTGCCAGCAGCTTCGGAGACAGGGGGCTGATTGACACTGAAGCTTTCTTT.

There are a few counts of this clone. V usage is TRBV5-6 and J usage is TRBJ2-1, with D possibly being TRBD2 (6 bases). Trimming removed 4 bases at V and 4 bases at J, with 18 bases between. CDR3 size: 16 residues. Germline-derived CDR1 and CDR2 are SGHDT and YYEEEE. DNA for the CDR3: TGTGCCAGCAGCCTGACAGACGGGAGCCTTTACAATGAGCAGTTCTTC. It is translated as CASSLTDGSLYNEQFF.

This clone was seen a handful of times. The V call is TRBV28, the J call TRBJ1-2; 7 bases align to TRBD1. The CDR3 covers 15 residues. With 6 bases clipped from V and 5 bases from J, the junction kept 12 bases outside the gene matches. Germline V CDR1 and CDR2: MDHEN, SYDVKM. CDR3 sequence: CASRGEGQLRYGYTF. CDR3 nucleotide sequence: TGTGCCAGCAGAGGTGAGGGACAGCTTCGTTATGGCTACACCTTC.

This chain links TRBV6-2 or TRBV6-3 with TRBJ2-1; TRBD2 matches at 8 bases. Germline CDR1 MNHEY, CDR2 SVGEGT. CDR3 size: 14 residues. With V trimmed by 5 bases and J by 3 bases, 3 bases remained unmatched. The CDR3: CASSKLADYNEQFF. In DNA form, the CDR3 reads TGTGCCAGCAGTAAACTAGCGGACTACAATGAGCAGTTCTTC.

By sample share, this clone is medium-sized (0.01 to 0.1%). The rearrangement uses TRBV11-2 and TRBJ2-2; TRBD1 is a possible D gene (6 bases). Germline loops: CDR1 SGHAT, CDR2 FQNNGV. V was cut by 3 bases and J by 5 bases, with 13 bases left in between. This CDR3 is built from 15 residues. Here the CDR3 reads CASSLGTGWTGELFF. CDR3 nucleotides: TGTGCCAGCAGCTTGGGTACAGGGTGGACCGGGGAGCTGTTTTTT. Full variable domain (rest looked up from reference TRBV11-2 and TRBJ2-2): EAGVAQSPRYKIIEKRQSVAFWCNPISGHATLYWYQQILGQGPKLLIQFQNNGVVDDSQLPKDRFSAERLKGVDSTLKIQPAKLEDSAVYLCASSLGTGWTGELFFGEGSRLTVL.

The chain links TRBV3-1 (or the pseudogene TRBV3-2) to TRBJ2-2, with 8 positions matching TRBD1. The V segment lost 4 bases and the J segment 3 bases; nucleotides outside the gene matches: 4. This CDR3 is 15 amino acids long. In germline, CDR1 is LGHDT, CDR2 YNNKEL (reference sequence). CDR3 sequence reads: CASSRTGSHTGELFF. The CDR3 region has the DNA TGTGCCAGCAGCCGGACAGGGTCGCACACCGGGGAGCTGTTTTTT.

CDR3 loop: CSASLKRGAYEQYF. The CDR3 DNA reads TGCAGTGCAAGTCTTAAGCGGGGAGCCTACGAGCAGTACTTC. The chain combines TRBV20-1 with TRBJ2-7, with 7 nucleotides matching TRBD2. The CDR3 contains 14 residues. Germline values: CDR1 DFQATT, CDR2 SNEGSKA (reference sequence). With 6 bases clipped from V and 2 bases from J, the junction kept 10 bases outside the gene matches.

The CDR3 loop reads CASSLAARTVGYTF. CDR3 DNA sequence: TGTGCCAGCAGCTTAGCCGCCCGAACTGTGGGCTACACCTTC. The J gene is TRBJ1-2, the V gene TRBV7-9, with D unclear. The CDR3 consists of 14 residues. V lost 0 bases, J lost 8 bases, and 13 bases lay in between. Germline V CDR1 and CDR2: SEHNR, FQNEAQ (reference sequence). The complete variable domain, with remaining parts taken from reference TRBV7-9 and TRBJ1-2, reads DTGVSQNPRHKITKRGQNVTFRCDPISEHNRLYWYRQTLGQGPEFLTYFQNEAQLEKSRLLSDRFSAERPKGSFSTLEIQRTEQGDSAMYLCASSLAARTVGYTFGSGTRLTVV.

The gene calls are TRBV25-1 and TRBJ2-7; perhaps TRBD2 as D (5 bases). Deletions cut 6 bases from V and 6 bases from J, with 12 bases between. The CDR3 extends over 12 amino acids. Germline V CDR1 and CDR2: MGHDK, SYGVNS. The CDR3, as DNA: TGTGCCAGCAGGAGGGCCGAGGGCGAGCAGTACTTC. Its translation is CASRRAEGEQYF.

This clone was picked up a small number of times. This chain uses TRBV6-4 with TRBJ1-6; weak D call: TRBD1 (6 bases). Trimming shortened V by 4 bases and J by 7 bases, and 23 bases separated the two germline ends. Germline lookup yields CDR1 MRHNA and CDR2 SNTAGT. The CDR3 consists of 18 residues. The CDR3 coding sequence is TGTGCCAGCAGTGGCCAAAATGACAGGTCCTTCATAAATTCACCCCTCCACTTT. It translates to CASSGQNDRSFINSPLHF.

This chain connects TRBV30 to TRBJ2-2, with D perhaps matching TRBD2 (7 bases). Trimming took off 7 bases at V and 1 base at J, with 13 bases between the two ends. CDR1 and CDR2 (germline): GTSNPN, SVGIG (reference sequence). There are 14 residues in the CDR3. The CDR3 DNA reads TGTGCCTATGCGGGGGCCCTGAACACCGGGGAGCTGTTTTTT. This sequence encodes CAYAGALNTGELFF.

V gene TRBV5-1 combines with J gene TRBJ2-1, with D possibly being TRBD2 (6 bases). Trimming stripped 5 bases from V and 9 bases from J, with 21 bases between. The germline V gene has CDR1 SGHRS and CDR2 YFSETQ. This CDR3 comprises 15 residues. CDR3 nucleotide sequence: TGCGCCAGCAGTTCGGGGGTCTCGAGGGCGGGTGAGCAGTTCTTC. This encodes CASSSGVSRAGEQFF.